The 24 T cell receptor beta chains below come from one sample, sequenced in a study of T cell repertoires in cytomegalovirus infection. Using its own MiXCR run on the reads, TCRdb lists one record per CDR3 protein. The sample shows a few hundred thousand distinct CDR3 sequences, over 15% of them seen only once. The sample was PBMCs. The receptors derive from a human donor in good health (CMV status not recorded). Some clones in this sample may be carry-over from other donors' samples.

This clonotype was detected many times. An end of the junction does not agree with germline; a read error may underlie this. CDR3 DNA sequence: TGTGCCAGCAGCCAAGACCTCAATCAGCCCCAGCATTTT. The encoded protein is CASSQDLNQPQHF. The V and J genes are TRBV4-3 and TRBJ1-5; D call uncertain. Germline loops: CDR1 LGHNA, CDR2 YSLEER. The CDR3 loop spans 13 amino acids.

This clonotype was detected many times. This rearrangement joins TRBV5-6 to TRBJ1-1, with TRBD1 identical over 8 bases. V shed 1 base, J shed 4 bases, and the junction held 9 bases outside the gene matches. Per germline, CDR1 SGHDT and CDR2 YYEEEE. The CDR3 totals 16 residues. As DNA, the CDR3 is TGTGCCAGCAGCTTGCGGCAGGGGGCGCTGGGCACTGAAGCTTTCTTT. It yields the protein CASSLRQGALGTEAFF.

The chain joins TRBV4-3 to TRBJ2-1; 14 nucleotides match TRBD2. J gave up 6 bases and V 4 bases, and 8 bases lay outside the gene matches. The germline gives CDR1 LGHNA, CDR2 YSLEER. This CDR3 has 17 residues. The CDR3, as DNA: TGCGCCAGCAGCCCGGGACTAGCGGGAGCGGCGGGCAATGAGCAGTTCTTC. Translating it yields CASSPGLAGAAGNEQFF.

Only one count was recorded for this clonotype. The gene calls are TRBV27 and TRBJ1-4, with a weak D call TRBD1 (6 bases). Germline loops: CDR1 MNHEY, CDR2 SMNVEV (reference sequence). There are 14 residues in the CDR3. The ends were cut back, 5 bases at V and 7 bases at J, with 14 bases in the middle. CDR3 in DNA: TGTGCCAGCAGTCGACAGGTGTTCGGTGAAAAACTGTTTTTT. Protein: CASSRQVFGEKLFF.

At least ten counts were recorded for this clonotype. The chain has TRBV11-3 and TRBJ2-2; D uncertain. Trimming shortened V by 0 bases and J by 8 bases, and 7 bases separated the two germline ends. This CDR3 has 13 amino acids. The V gene's germline CDR1 is SGHNT and CDR2 YENEEA. CDR3 amino acids: CASSLDPTGELFF. CDR3 DNA sequence: TGTGCCAGCAGCTTAGATCCTACGGGGGAGCTGTTTTTT.

This clonotype was detected only a few times. The chain has TRBV7-9 and TRBJ2-1, with TRBD2 as a possible D gene (6 bases). Trimming removed 4 bases from V and 3 bases from J, with 10 bases in between. The CDR3 is 14 amino acids. Germline CDR1 and CDR2: SEHNR and FQNEAQ (reference sequence). Written as DNA, the CDR3 is TGTGCCAGCAGCTCTATGACTAGCTACAATGAGCAGTTCTTC. It specifies CASSSMTSYNEQFF.

This clonotype appeared a few times. The V call is TRBV6-5, the J call TRBJ1-1, with TRBD1 matching over 8 bases. CDR1 is MNHEY, CDR2 SVGAGI, per germline. There are 12 residues in the CDR3. Germline trimming cut 8 bases from V and 3 bases from J; bases unmatched to any gene: 2. In DNA, the CDR3 is TGTGCCAGCCTGACAGGGGACACTGAAGCTTTCTTT. Amino acids: CASLTGDTEAFF.

At least ten counts were recorded for this clonotype. This chain connects TRBV12-3 or TRBV12-4 to TRBJ2-5; TRBD2 matches 7 bases. The CDR3 is 16 residues long. The ends lost 6 bases at V and 2 bases at J; junction bases unmatched: 12. CDR3 bases: TGTGCCAGCAGCCTGAACTCACTAGCGTCACAAGAGACCCAGTACTTC. Its translation is CASSLNSLASQETQYF.

This clonotype was counted many times. The genes are TRBV7-2 and TRBJ1-4; D is ambiguous. The V end lost 4 bases, the J end lost 5 bases, and 11 bases lay between the germline ends. Germline-derived CDR1 and CDR2 are SGHTA and FQGNSA. This CDR3 is built from 14 residues. CDR3 protein: CASSWDRMNEKLFF. CDR3 in DNA: TGTGCCAGCAGCTGGGATAGGATGAATGAAAAACTGTTTTTT. The variable domain in full, completed from reference TRBV7-2 and TRBJ1-4, reads GAGVSQSPSNKVTEKGKDVELRCDPISGHTALYWYRQSLGQGLEFLIYFQGNSAPDKSGLPSDRFSAERTGGSVSTLTIQRTQQEDSAVYLCASSWDRMNEKLFFGSGTQLSVL.

This clonotype was seen more than once but under ten times. The chain combines TRBV28 with TRBJ1-6; weak D call: TRBD1 (5 bases). The CDR3 extends over 16 amino acids. V lost 2 bases and J 5 bases, leaving 13 bases between the germline ends. Germline CDR1 MDHEN, CDR2 SYDVKM. The CDR3 loop is CASSLGGGRDNSPLHF. The CDR3 DNA reads TGTGCCAGCAGTTTAGGGGGGGGACGGGATAATTCACCCCTCCACTTT.

This clonotype was found a few times. This sequence joins TRBV29-1 and TRBJ1-2, with D unresolved. The CDR3 consists of 12 residues. Germline loops: CDR1 SQVTM, CDR2 ANQGSEA. Trimming pared 3 bases from V and 5 bases from J, leaving 10 bases between. The chain's CDR3 is CSVDDGGYGYTF. The CDR3 DNA is TGCAGCGTTGATGACGGAGGGTATGGCTACACCTTC.

This clonotype has ten or more counts. The chain joins TRBV7-2 to TRBJ1-6, with 7 bases fitting TRBD1. CDR1 SGHTA and CDR2 FQGNSA come from the germline V gene. CDR3 length: 13 residues. With 4 bases clipped from V and 10 bases from J, the junction kept 4 bases outside the gene matches. DNA for the CDR3: TGTGCCAGCAGCTCGACAGGGACATCACCCCTCCACTTT. Residues: CASSSTGTSPLHF.

Worth noting for this clonotype: This may stem from a read error, because a much larger clone lies one nucleotide away. This rearrangement joins TRBV7-2 to TRBJ1-2, with D hard to call. Germline values: CDR1 SGHTA, CDR2 FQGNSA. V lost 1 base and J lost 4, with 10 bases in between. This CDR3 region has 14 residues. The CDR3 sequence is CASSLDRVPYGYTF. The CDR3 nucleotides are TGTGCCAGCAGCTTAGATAGGGTGCCCTATGGCTACACCTTC.

This clonotype was seen a handful of times. The chain joins TRBV2 to TRBJ1-1; 10 nucleotides agree with TRBD1. The CDR3 totals 14 residues. J was trimmed by 7 bases and V by 4 bases; bases with no gene match: 6. CDR1 and CDR2 from the germline V gene are SNHLY and FYNNEI. CDR3 sequence: CASSGLTGGVEAFF. CDR3 DNA: TGTGCCAGCAGTGGCTTGACAGGGGGCGTTGAAGCTTTCTTT.

Comment on this clonotype: A read error may explain this, as a much larger clone is one base away. The CDR3: CANSHTTGKDTQYF. CDR3 sequence (DNA): TGTGCCAACAGCCACACTACAGGGAAGGATACGCAGTATTTT. The gene calls are TRBV7-4 and TRBJ2-3, with TRBD1 as a possible D gene (6 bases). The CDR3 is 14 residues long. CDR1 and CDR2 from the germline V gene are SGHVT and SQSDAQ.

V and J are TRBV20-1 and TRBJ2-7; 10 bases are a match to TRBD2. With V trimmed by 0 bases and J by 6 bases, 8 bases remained unmatched. CDR3 length: 15 residues. The V gene's germline CDR1 is DFQATT and CDR2 SNEGSKA (reference sequence). The CDR3 protein is CSARENLAGAGEQYF. The CDR3 DNA reads as TGCAGTGCTAGAGAAAACCTAGCGGGAGCTGGCGAGCAGTACTTC.

V is TRBV2 and J is TRBJ2-2; tentatively, D is TRBD2 (5 bases). This CDR3 spans 14 amino acids. CDR1 and CDR2 (germline): SNHLY, FYNNEI. V was trimmed by 6 bases and J by 5 bases, leaving 13 bases between them. The CDR3, as DNA: TGTGCCAGCAGATCGAGGACGGGGACCGGGGAGCTGTTTTTT. Its protein is CASRSRTGTGELFF.

This clonotype was seen repeatedly, ten times or more. The chain joins TRBV7-9 to TRBJ2-7; D tentatively reads TRBD1 or TRBD2 (5 bases each). CDR3 length equals 15 residues. Germline-derived CDR1 and CDR2 are SEHNR and FQNEAQ (reference sequence). Deletions cut 0 bases from V and 2 bases from J, with 11 bases between. This chain's CDR3 is CASSLARDLPYEQYF. As DNA, the CDR3 is TGTGCCAGCAGCTTAGCAAGGGACCTTCCCTACGAGCAGTACTTC.

This clonotype has just a few counts. CDR3 region: CASSYREDTQYF. The CDR3 DNA reads TGTGCCAGCAGTTACCGGGAAGATACGCAGTATTTT. V gene TRBV6-2 or TRBV6-3 combines with J gene TRBJ2-3, with D tentatively TRBD2 (5 bases). The germline V and J ends were trimmed by 2 bases and 5 bases, with 5 bases remaining between them. CDR3 length: 12 amino acids. The V gene's germline CDR1 is MNHEY and CDR2 SVGEGT.

This clonotype showed up many times. The rearrangement joins TRBV7-8 to TRBJ2-3, with D perhaps TRBD2 (5 bases). This CDR3 is built from 15 residues. Germline CDR1 is SGHVS and CDR2 is FQNEAQ. V lost 5 bases, J lost 2 bases, and 14 bases lay in between. The CDR3 DNA is TGTGCCAGCAGCCCCGGGCGGGTGATCACAGATACGCAGTATTTT. Protein sequence: CASSPGRVITDTQYF.

This clonotype was observed a few times. The V call is TRBV29-1, the J call TRBJ2-5, with D unclear. Germline V gene sequence: CDR1 SQVTM, CDR2 ANQGSEA. The CDR3 has 12 residues. V was trimmed by 4 bases and J by 0 bases, leaving 6 bases between them. Here the CDR3 DNA reads TGCAGCGTTGCTGTGTACCAAGAGACCCAGTACTTC. Protein: CSVAVYQETQYF.

The chain carries TRBV12-3 or TRBV12-4 and TRBJ2-5; D is possibly TRBD2 (6 bases). V lost 9 bases and J 10 bases, leaving 15 bases between the germline ends. The CDR3 is 11 amino acids. Here the CDR3 DNA reads TGTGCCAGTACGCGGGGCTTCGACCAGTACTTC. Residues: CASTRGFDQYF.

This chain joins TRBV4-1 and TRBJ2-7, with a possible D match to TRBD1 (5 bases). Germline CDR1 is MGHRA and CDR2 is YSYEKL. With 0 bases removed from V and 0 bases from J, the gap between germline ends came to 12 bases. The CDR3 runs 16 residues. This chain's CDR3 is CASSQDGGANSYEQYF. CDR3 in DNA: TGCGCCAGCAGCCAAGATGGTGGGGCTAACTCCTACGAGCAGTACTTC.

In this sample, this clonotype turned up a few times. The chain couples TRBV7-9 to TRBJ2-2; 7 bases map to TRBD2. Germline assignment: CDR1 SEHNR and CDR2 FQNEAQ (reference sequence). Germline trimming cut 5 bases from V and 2 bases from J; bases unmatched to any gene: 8. CDR3 length: 16 amino acids. The DNA of the CDR3 is TGTGCCAGCAGCCCCCCCCCGGGACTAAACACCGGGGAGCTGTTTTTT. Protein sequence: CASSPPPGLNTGELFF.